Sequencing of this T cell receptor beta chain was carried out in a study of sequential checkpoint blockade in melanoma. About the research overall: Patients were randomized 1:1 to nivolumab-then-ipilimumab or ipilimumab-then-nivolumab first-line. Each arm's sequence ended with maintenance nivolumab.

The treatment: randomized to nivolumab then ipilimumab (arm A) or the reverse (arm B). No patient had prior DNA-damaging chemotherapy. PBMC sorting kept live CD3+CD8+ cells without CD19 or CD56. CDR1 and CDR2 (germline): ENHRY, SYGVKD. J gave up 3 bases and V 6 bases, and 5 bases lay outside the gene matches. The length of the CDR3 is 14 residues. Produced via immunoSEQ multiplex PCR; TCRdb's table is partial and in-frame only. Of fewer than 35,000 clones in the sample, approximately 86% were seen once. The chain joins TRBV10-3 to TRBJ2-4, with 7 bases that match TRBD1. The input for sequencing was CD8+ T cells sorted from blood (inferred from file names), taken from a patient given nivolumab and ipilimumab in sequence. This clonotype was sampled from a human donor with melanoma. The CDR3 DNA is TGTGCCATCAGCTCCGGGACAGACAAAAACATTCAGTACTTC. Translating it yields CAISSGTDKNIQYF.